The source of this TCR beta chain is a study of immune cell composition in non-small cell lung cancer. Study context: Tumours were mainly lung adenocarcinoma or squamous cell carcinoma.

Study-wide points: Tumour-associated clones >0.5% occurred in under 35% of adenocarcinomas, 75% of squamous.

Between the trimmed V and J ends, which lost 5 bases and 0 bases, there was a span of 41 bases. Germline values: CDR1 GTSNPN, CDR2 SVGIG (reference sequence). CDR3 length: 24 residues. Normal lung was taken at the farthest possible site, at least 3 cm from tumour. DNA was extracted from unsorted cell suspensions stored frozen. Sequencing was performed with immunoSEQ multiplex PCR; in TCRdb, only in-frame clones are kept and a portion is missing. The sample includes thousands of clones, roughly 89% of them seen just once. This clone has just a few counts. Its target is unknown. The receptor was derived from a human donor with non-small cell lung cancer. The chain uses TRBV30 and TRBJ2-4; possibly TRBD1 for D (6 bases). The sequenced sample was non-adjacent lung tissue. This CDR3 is CAWVREAKDKSTGNSFVAKNIQYF. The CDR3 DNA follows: TGTGCCTGGGTTAGAGAAGCTAAAGACAAGTCGACAGGAAATTCCTTTGTAGCCAAAAACATTCAGTACTTC.